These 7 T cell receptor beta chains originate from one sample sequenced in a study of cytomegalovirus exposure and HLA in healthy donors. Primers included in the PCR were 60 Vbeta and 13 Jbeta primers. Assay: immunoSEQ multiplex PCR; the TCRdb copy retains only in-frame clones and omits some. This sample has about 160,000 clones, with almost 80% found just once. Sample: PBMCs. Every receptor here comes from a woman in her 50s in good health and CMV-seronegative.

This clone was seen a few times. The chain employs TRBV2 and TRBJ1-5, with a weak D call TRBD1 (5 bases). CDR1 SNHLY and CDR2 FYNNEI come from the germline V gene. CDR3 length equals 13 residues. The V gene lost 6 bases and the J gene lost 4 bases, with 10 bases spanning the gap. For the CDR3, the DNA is TGTGCCAGCAGCTCAGGGTCGAATCAGCCCCAGCATTTT. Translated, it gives CASSSGSNQPQHF. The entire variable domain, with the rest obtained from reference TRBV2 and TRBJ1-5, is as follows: EPEVTQTPSHQVTQMGQEVILRCVPISNHLYFYWYRQILGQKVEFLVSFYNNEISEKSEIFDDQFSVERPDGSNFTLKIRSTKLEDSAMYFCASSSGSNQPQHFGDGTRLSIL.

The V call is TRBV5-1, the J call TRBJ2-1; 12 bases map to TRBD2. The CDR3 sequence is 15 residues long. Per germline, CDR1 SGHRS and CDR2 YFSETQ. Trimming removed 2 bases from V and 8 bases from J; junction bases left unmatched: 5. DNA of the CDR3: TGCGCCAGCAGCTTAGGACTAGCGGGATGGGATGAGCAGTTCTTC. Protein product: CASSLGLAGWDEQFF.

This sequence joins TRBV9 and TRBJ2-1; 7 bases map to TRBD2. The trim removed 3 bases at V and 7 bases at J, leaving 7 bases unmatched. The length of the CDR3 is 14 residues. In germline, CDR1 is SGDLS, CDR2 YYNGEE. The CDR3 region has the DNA TGTGCCAGCAGCGGCCCAGCGGGACTGAATGAGCAGTTCTTC. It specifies CASSGPAGLNEQFF.

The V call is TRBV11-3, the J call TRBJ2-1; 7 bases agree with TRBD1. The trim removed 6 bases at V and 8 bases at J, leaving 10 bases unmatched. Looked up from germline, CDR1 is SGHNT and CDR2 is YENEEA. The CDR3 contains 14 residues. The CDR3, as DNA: TGTGCCAGCAGTCGACAGGGAGAGGGCGATGAGCAGTTCTTC. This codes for CASSRQGEGDEQFF.

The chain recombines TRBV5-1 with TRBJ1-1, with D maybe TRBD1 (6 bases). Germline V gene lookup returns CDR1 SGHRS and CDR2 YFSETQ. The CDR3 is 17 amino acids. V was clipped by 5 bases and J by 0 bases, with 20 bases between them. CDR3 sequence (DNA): TGCGCCAGCAGACACGGGGTGGGGGGGGCGTTGAACACTGAAGCTTTCTTT. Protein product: CASRHGVGGALNTEAFF.

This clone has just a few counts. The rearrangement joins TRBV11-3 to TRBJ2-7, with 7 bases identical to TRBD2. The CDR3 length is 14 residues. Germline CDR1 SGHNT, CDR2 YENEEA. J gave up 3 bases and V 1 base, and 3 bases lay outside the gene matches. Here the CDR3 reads CASSLAPSGYEQYF. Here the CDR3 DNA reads TGTGCCAGCAGCTTAGCGCCTAGCGGCTACGAGCAGTACTTC. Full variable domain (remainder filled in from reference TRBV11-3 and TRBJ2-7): EAGVVQSPRYKIIEKKQPVAFWCNPISGHNTLYWYLQNLGQGPELLIRYENEEAVDDSQLPKDRFSAERLKGVDSTLKIQPAELGDSAVYLCASSLAPSGYEQYFGPGTRLTVT.

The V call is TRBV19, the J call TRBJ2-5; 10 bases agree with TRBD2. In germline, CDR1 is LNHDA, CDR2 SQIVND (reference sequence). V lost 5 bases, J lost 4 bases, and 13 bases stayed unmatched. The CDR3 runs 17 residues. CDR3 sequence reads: CASSAASGSYRGETQYF. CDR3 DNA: TGTGCCAGTAGTGCGGCTAGCGGGAGTTACCGGGGAGAGACCCAGTACTTC.